Included here is one T cell receptor beta chain sequence, with context. This may be a read error, as it is one base from a much larger clone. The sample originates from a study of glioma-infiltrating T cells. Amplification of TCR alpha and beta CDR3 regions from RNA used iRepertoire nested multiplex PCR. For one-step reverse transcription and amplification, roughly 100-400 ng of tissue mRNA or PBMC total RNA was used. Each CDR3 protein gets one entry after TCRdb re-called the multiplex PCR reads with MiXCR. The data contain fewer than 200,000 distinct CDR3 sequences, 32% of them singletons. The CDR3 runs 13 residues. CDR1 LNHDA and CDR2 SQIVND come from the germline V gene (reference sequence). The V end lost 1 base, the J end lost 7 bases, and 11 bases lay between the germline ends.

The chain is built from TRBV19 and TRBJ2-7, with D unclear. Input material: glioma tissue, nonneoplastic brain tissue, or PBMCs (not recorded which). The sequence was obtained from a human donor with low-grade glioma or glioblastoma, undergoing nonglioma brain surgery, or in good health (not recorded which). The CDR3 sequence: CASSIGLNNEQYF. Written as DNA, the CDR3 is TGTGCCAGTAGTATAGGTCTAAACAATGAGCAGTACTTC.